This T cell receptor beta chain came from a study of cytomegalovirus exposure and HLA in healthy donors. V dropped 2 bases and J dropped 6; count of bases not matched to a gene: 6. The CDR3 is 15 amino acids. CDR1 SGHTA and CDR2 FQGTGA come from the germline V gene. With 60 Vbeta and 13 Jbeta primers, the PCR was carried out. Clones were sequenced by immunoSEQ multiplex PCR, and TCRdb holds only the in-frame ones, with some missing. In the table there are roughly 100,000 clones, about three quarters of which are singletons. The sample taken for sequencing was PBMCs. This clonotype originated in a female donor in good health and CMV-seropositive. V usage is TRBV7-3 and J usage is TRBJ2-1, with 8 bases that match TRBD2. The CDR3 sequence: CASSLGSGGGNEQFF. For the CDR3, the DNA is TGTGCCAGCAGCTTAGGCAGCGGGGGAGGCAATGAGCAGTTCTTC.